This is a list of T cell receptor beta chains from one sample in a study of CD8+ T cells in alopecia areata. The repertoire was sequenced with immunoSEQ multiplex PCR; TCRdb's copy has only in-frame clones and lacks some. Of 110,000 to 150,000 clones listed, roughly 60% are singletons. The sequenced material came from CD8+ T cells sorted from blood. These receptors were taken from a human donor in good health. CDR3s include the opening cysteine and the closing phenylalanine or tryptophan. D genes are given only for firm matches. The size entry is marked missing in some rows and otherwise reads once, few, many or a size class.

abundance | d_gene | j_gene | v_gene | CDR3aa | CDR3nt
few | NA | TRBJ2-6 | TRBV19 | CASSLSSSGANVLTF | TGTGCCAGTAGCCTTTCCTCGTCTGGGGCCAACGTCCTGACTTTC
few | NA | TRBJ2-5 | TRBV27 | CASRQGGWFETQYF | TGTGCCAGCAGGCAGGGGGGGTGGTTCGAGACCCAGTACTTC
NA | NA | TRBJ1-5 | TRBV19 | CATEQGSGFQPQHF | TGTGCCACCGAACAGGGTTCTGGCTTTCAGCCCCAGCATTTT
NA | NA | TRBJ2-1 | TRBV5-6 | CASSSGTPLEQFF | TGTGCCAGCAGTTCCGGGACCCCTTTGGAGCAGTTCTTC
few | NA | TRBJ2-2 | TRBV4-2 | CASSHPKALNTGELFF | TGTGCCAGCAGCCACCCAAAGGCCTTGAACACCGGGGAGCTGTTTTTT
NA | NA | TRBJ2-2 | TRBV9 | CASSVEVLGLRTGELFF | TGTGCCAGCAGCGTAGAGGTGTTAGGCTTGAGAACCGGGGAGCTGTTTTTT
NA | NA | TRBJ2-4 | TRBV7-9 | CASSLDGKTQYF | TGTGCCAGCAGCTTAGACGGGAAAACTCAGTACTTC
NA | NA | TRBJ1-2 | TRBV4-2 | CASSQRALAENYGYTF | TGTGCCAGCAGCCAAAGGGCCCTAGCGGAAAACTATGGCTACACCTTC
NA | NA | TRBJ2-3 | TRBV6-6 | CASSTVTDTQYF | TGTGCCAGCAGTACAGTCACAGATACGCAGTATTTT
NA | NA | TRBJ2-1 | TRBV20-1 | CSAGSYNEQFF | TGCAGTGCTGGAAGTTACAATGAGCAGTTCTTC
few | NA | TRBJ2-1 | TRBV6-4 | CASSEDSSYNEQFF | TGTGCCAGCAGTGAAGACAGCTCCTACAATGAGCAGTTCTTC
few | TRBD2 | TRBJ2-5 | TRBV11-2 | CASSLGPSGKETQYF | TGTGCCAGCAGCTTAGGGCCTAGCGGGAAAGAGACCCAGTACTTC
NA | NA | TRBJ2-5 | TRBV28 | CASRPGPIQETQYF | TGTGCCAGCAGACCGGGGCCTATACAAGAGACCCAGTACTTC
few | TRBD2 | TRBJ2-1 | TRBV29-1 | CSVGLAGPDEQFF | TGCAGCGTTGGACTAGCGGGACCGGATGAGCAGTTCTTC
NA | TRBD1 | TRBJ1-2 | TRBV27 | CASSRFAGGSDGYTF | TGTGCCAGCAGTCGGTTCGCAGGGGGGTCGGATGGCTACACCTTC
NA | NA | TRBJ1-1 | TRBV5-1 | CASSSDGDTEAFF | TGCGCCAGCAGCTCGGACGGAGACACTGAAGCTTTCTTT
few | TRBD1 | TRBJ1-1 | TRBV7-9 | CASSHIDRVGEAFF | TGTGCCAGCAGCCACATCGACAGGGTCGGCGAAGCTTTCTTT
NA | TRBD1 | TRBJ2-5 | TRBV10-1 | CASSDRTGKTQYF | TGCGCCAGCAGTGACAGGACAGGAAAGACCCAGTACTTC
once | NA | TRBJ2-1 | TRBV6-6 | CASSYPIDHNEQFF | TGTGCCAGCAGTTACCCCATTGACCACAATGAGCAGTTCTTC
few | NA | TRBJ1-5 | TRBV29-1 | CSVMRQPQHF | TGCAGCGTTATGCGGCAGCCCCAGCATTTT
NA | TRBD1 | TRBJ2-5 | TRBV29-1 | CSVDQDRGRETQYF | TGCAGCGTTGACCAGGACAGGGGGAGAGAGACCCAGTACTTC
NA | TRBD1 | TRBJ2-7 | TRBV9 | CASSETGQSSYEQYF | TGTGCCAGCAGCGAGACGGGACAGAGCTCCTACGAGCAGTACTTC
few | TRBD2 | TRBJ2-7 | TRBV19 | CASSISGSDEQYF | TGTGCCAGTAGTATTAGCGGGAGCGACGAGCAGTACTTC
NA | NA | TRBJ2-7 | TRBV5-1 | CASSGGTSYEQYF | TGCGCCAGCAGCGGAGGGACCTCCTACGAGCAGTACTTC
NA | NA | TRBJ2-7 | TRBV27 | CASSSTVSSYEQYF | TGTGCCAGCAGTTCTACAGTTAGCTCCTACGAGCAGTACTTC
NA | TRBD1 | TRBJ1-1 | TRBV29-1 | CSVAQGATVNTEAFF | TGCAGCGTTGCCCAGGGGGCTACCGTAAACACTGAAGCTTTCTTT
NA | NA | TRBJ1-5 | TRBV27 | CASSLLGANQPQHF | TGTGCCAGCAGTTTACTGGGGGCGAATCAGCCCCAGCATTTT
NA | NA | TRBJ2-7 | TRBV29-1 | CSVLSPVVPGEQYF | TGCAGCGTTTTGTCACCCGTCGTCCCGGGCGAGCAGTACTTC
NA | NA | TRBJ2-5 | TRBV4-1 | CASSHLGTREAGETQYF | TGCGCCAGCAGCCATCTCGGGACTCGAGAGGCGGGCGAGACCCAGTACTTC
NA | NA | TRBJ1-2 | TRBV2 | CASSEVLHGYTF | TGTGCCAGCAGTGAGGTTCTTCATGGCTACACCTTC
NA | NA | TRBJ2-7 | TRBV27 | CASSSASLGEQYF | TGTGCCAGCAGTTCAGCTAGCTTGGGCGAGCAGTACTTC
NA | TRBD1 | TRBJ2-5 | TRBV5-1 | CASSLWDSEETQYF | TGCGCCAGCAGCTTGTGGGACAGCGAAGAGACCCAGTACTTC
few | TRBD1 | TRBJ2-5 | TRBV29-1 | CSGSGTGGRETQYF | TGCAGCGGGTCCGGGACAGGGGGTCGAGAGACCCAGTACTTC